This T cell receptor beta chain was retrieved from a study of shared clonotypes between healthy human individuals. At the level of the study: The people who gave samples were two women and a few men aged 18 to 49. For every donor, three CD4 naive, three CD4 memory, two CD8 naive and one CD8 memory plates were used.

Naive CD8 cells lacked CD45RO and underwent positive selection for CCR7, leaving out terminally differentiated effector memory CD45RA+ cells. The run depth of the assay was deep. Replicate PCRs for sorted subsets used around 190 ng DNA; this equaled 25,000 to 35,000 T cell genomes. Sequencing used immunoSEQ multiplex PCR; TCRdb keeps in-frame clones, though not all of them. The table lists roughly 2,000,000 clones, approximately 94% of them singletons. The CDR3 loop spans 16 amino acids. V was pared by 4 bases and J by 4 bases, with 8 bases of the junction left unmatched. Germline V gives CDR1 SGHVS, CDR2 FQNEAQ.

The TCR sequence derives from a man aged 18 to 30 in good health. The sample was naive CD8+ T cells sorted from blood. The chain uses TRBV7-8 and TRBJ2-5; 11 bases are shared with TRBD2. The CDR3 sequence is CASSSRLAGTGETQYF. The CDR3 DNA is TGTGCCAGCAGCTCGAGACTAGCGGGGACGGGAGAGACCCAGTACTTC.